This entry lists 27 T cell receptor beta chains sequenced from one sample in a study of cytomegalovirus exposure and HLA in healthy donors. PCR involved 60 Vbeta and 13 Jbeta primers. Here immunoSEQ multiplex PCR was the method, and the copy in TCRdb shows in-frame clones only, minus some. The table lists roughly 31,000 clones, with about 0.69% in the top ten. The material sequenced was PBMCs. Every receptor here comes from a man younger than 45 in good health and CMV-seronegative.

J is TRBJ2-7 and V is TRBV7-9, with 10 nucleotides matching TRBD1. This CDR3 comprises 17 residues. The trim removed 4 bases at V and 7 bases at J, leaving 16 bases unmatched. The germline gives CDR1 SEHNR, CDR2 FQNEAQ (reference sequence). The CDR3 region is CASSSPARQGASREQYF. As DNA, the CDR3 is TGTGCCAGCAGCTCCCCGGCCAGACAGGGGGCTAGTCGGGAGCAGTACTTC.

The CDR3 loop reads CASSPPTSGGANEQFF. For the CDR3, the DNA is TGTGCCAGCTCACCGCCGACTAGCGGGGGGGCGAATGAGCAGTTCTTC. The rearrangement links TRBV18 to TRBJ2-1; TRBD2 agrees at 14 bases. Germline CDR1 reads KGHSH; CDR2 reads LQKENI. The CDR3 has 16 residues. Trimming cost V 3 bases and J 7 bases; bases outside gene matches: 5.

This sequence joins TRBV2 and TRBJ2-3, with 16 positions matching TRBD2. Germline V gene lookup returns CDR1 SNHLY and CDR2 FYNNEI. V lost 10 bases, J lost 6 bases, and 4 bases stayed unmatched. The CDR3 sequence is 14 residues long. The CDR3 here is CATGLAGGPDTQYF. The DNA of the CDR3 is TGTGCCACGGGACTAGCGGGAGGGCCCGATACGCAGTATTTT.

The rearrangement joins TRBV30 to TRBJ2-1; no firm D call. Germline CDR1 is GTSNPN and CDR2 is SVGIG (reference sequence). CDR3 length: 11 amino acids. V was shortened by 1 base and J by 10 bases, with 8 bases between the two germline ends. For the CDR3, the DNA is TGTGCCTGGAGTGGTAGGCGGGAGCAGTTCTTC. Translated: CAWSGRREQFF. The full variable domain, its missing parts supplied by reference TRBV30 and TRBJ2-1, is SQTIHQWPATLVQPVGSPLSLECTVEGTSNPNLYWYRQAAGRGLQLLFYSVGIGQISSEVPQNLSASRPQDRQFILSSKKLLLSDSGFYLCAWSGRREQFFGPGTRLTVL.

This sequence joins TRBV5-1 and TRBJ2-7; TRBD1 aligns across 9 bases. Germline trimming cut 1 base from V and 1 base from J; bases unmatched to any gene: 3. In germline, CDR1 is SGHRS, CDR2 YFSETQ. CDR3 length: 15 residues. CDR3 sequence reads: CASSLTGGTSYEQYF. CDR3 nucleotides: TGCGCCAGCAGCTTGACAGGGGGCACGTCCTACGAGCAGTACTTC.

CDR3 residues: CASTHRGQETQYF. The CDR3 DNA follows: TGTGCCAGCACCCACAGGGGCCAAGAGACCCAGTACTTC. The chain links TRBV7-2 to TRBJ2-5, with 7 nucleotides matching TRBD1. The CDR3 has 13 amino acids. CDR1 is SGHTA, CDR2 FQGNSA, per germline. Germline trimming cut 7 bases from V and 1 base from J; bases unmatched to any gene: 3.

The chain employs TRBV7-2 and TRBJ2-1, with 9 bases fitting TRBD1. This CDR3 region has 15 residues. The V gene end was trimmed by 6 bases and the J gene end by 5 bases; junction bases not matched to a gene: 8. The germline V gene has CDR1 SGHTA and CDR2 FQGNSA. The CDR3 sequence: CASSTGGLPHNEQFF. The CDR3 nucleotides are TGTGCCAGCAGTACAGGGGGCCTACCTCACAATGAGCAGTTCTTC.

As regards this clone: The same CDR3 also results from other DNA sequences found in this sample. The chain couples TRBV9 to TRBJ1-5, with TRBD1 as a possible D gene (6 bases). This CDR3 contains 15 residues. CDR1 and CDR2 (germline): SGDLS, YYNGEE. V was trimmed by 2 bases and J by 4 bases, leaving 13 bases between them. CDR3 DNA: TGTGCCAGCAGCGTCGACCCACAGGGAAATCAGCCCCAGCATTTT. Translation gives CASSVDPQGNQPQHF.

The J gene is TRBJ2-7, the V gene TRBV21-1; the table's D call TRBD2 went unverified against the DNA. TRBV21-1 counts as a pseudogene. There are 17 residues in the CDR3. The CDR3 DNA reads as TGTGCCAGCAGCAAGGTATATTGCGGGGGGAGCTCCTACGAGCAGTACTTC. It yields the protein CASSKVYCGGSSYEQYF.

The rearrangement joins TRBV7-9 to TRBJ1-1, with 7 bases lining up with TRBD1. V lost 5 bases and J lost 7; bases outside the gene matches: 7. Germline V gene sequence: CDR1 SEHNR, CDR2 FQNEAQ (reference sequence). The CDR3 is 13 residues long. The CDR3 DNA reads as TGTGCCAGCAGCATATCCGGGACAGATGAAGCTTTCTTT. Its translation: CASSISGTDEAFF. Using reference TRBV7-9 and TRBJ1-1 for the parts outside the CDR3, the full variable domain is DTGVSQNPRHKITKRGQNVTFRCDPISEHNRLYWYRQTLGQGPEFLTYFQNEAQLEKSRLLSDRFSAERPKGSFSTLEIQRTEQGDSAMYLCASSISGTDEAFFGQGTRLTVV.

This rearrangement joins TRBV5-1 to TRBJ2-2; D not resolved. The V end lost 4 bases, the J end lost 5 bases, and 21 bases lay between the germline ends. The germline V gene encodes CDR1 SGHRS and CDR2 YFSETQ. There are 17 residues in the CDR3. This CDR3 is CASSPQTHQYITGELFF. The CDR3 bases are TGCGCCAGCAGCCCTCAGACACACCAATACATAACCGGGGAGCTGTTTTTT.

The J gene is TRBJ2-1, the V gene TRBV6-5, with 10 positions matching TRBD1. V trimming: 5 bases; J trimming: 5 bases; junction bases outside the gene matches: 6. CDR3 length: 15 residues. Germline CDR1 reads MNHEY; CDR2 reads SVGAGI. The CDR3 spells CASSNRDRGHNEQFF. The CDR3 DNA reads as TGTGCCAGCAGTAACCGGGACAGGGGACACAATGAGCAGTTCTTC.

The rearrangement joins TRBV23-1 to TRBJ2-7, with 9 bases lining up with TRBD1. TRBV23-1 is reported as an ORF; its role is uncertain. This CDR3 is built from 15 residues. With V trimmed by 6 bases and J by 4 bases, 10 bases remained unmatched. CDR3 residues: CASSRTGGNSYEQYF. CDR3 coding DNA: TGCGCCAGCAGCAGAACAGGGGGCAACTCATACGAGCAGTACTTC.

The rearrangement links TRBV19 to TRBJ2-7, with 7 bases identical to TRBD2. This CDR3 has 14 residues. Germline V CDR1 and CDR2: LNHDA, SQIVND (reference sequence). J gave up 6 bases and V 7 bases, and 12 bases lay outside the gene matches. This chain's CDR3 is CASKGGDFSREQYF. In nucleotides, the CDR3 is TGTGCCAGTAAGGGAGGGGACTTCAGTCGCGAGCAGTACTTC.

This chain links TRBV7-8 with TRBJ1-5; D unclear. CDR1 is SGHVS and CDR2 is FQNEAQ in the germline V gene. CDR3 length: 13 residues. V shed 3 bases and J shed 4 bases, with 7 bases lying between them. The CDR3 DNA follows: TGTGCCAGCAGCTTTGACTTTAATCAGCCCCAGCATTTT. The encoded protein is CASSFDFNQPQHF.

The rearrangement joins TRBV30 to TRBJ2-5; TRBD1 matches at 10 bases. This CDR3 has 15 amino acids. Germline CDR1 and CDR2: GTSNPN and SVGIG (reference sequence). With V trimmed by 2 bases and J by 4 bases, 7 bases remained unmatched. CDR3 loop: CAWSLGQGEGETQYF. The DNA for the CDR3 is TGTGCCTGGAGTTTAGGACAGGGGGAAGGAGAGACCCAGTACTTC.

This chain links TRBV4-3 with TRBJ1-2; TRBD1 aligns across 7 bases. CDR1 and CDR2 from the germline V gene are LGHNA and YSLEER. Trimming cost V 1 base and J 4 bases; bases outside gene matches: 9. The length of the CDR3 is 16 residues. CDR3 coding DNA: TGCGCCAGCAGCCAAGTTGCGGCAGGGGGAACCTATGGCTACACCTTC. It codes for CASSQVAAGGTYGYTF.

The chain links TRBV27 to TRBJ2-3, with 10 positions matching TRBD2. CDR1 and CDR2 from the germline V gene are MNHEY and SMNVEV (reference sequence). V shed 4 bases, J shed 2 bases, and the junction held 6 bases outside the gene matches. The CDR3 consists of 16 residues. CDR3 region: CASSSWTSGYTDTQYF. CDR3 DNA sequence: TGTGCCAGCAGTTCCTGGACTAGCGGATACACAGATACGCAGTATTTT.

The chain employs TRBV19 and TRBJ2-7; 10 nucleotides line up with TRBD2. CDR1 LNHDA and CDR2 SQIVND come from the germline V gene (reference sequence). V was clipped by 5 bases and J by 5 bases; unmatched bases: 9. The CDR3 runs 15 residues. The CDR3 reads CASSSLGTSDDEQYF. CDR3 in DNA: TGTGCCAGTAGTTCCCTCGGGACTAGCGACGACGAGCAGTACTTC.

V gene TRBV7-9 combines with J gene TRBJ2-5; no reliable D call. Trimming removed 2 bases from V and 6 bases from J, with 16 bases in between. This CDR3 is built from 15 residues. CDR1 SEHNR and CDR2 FQNEAQ come from the germline V gene (reference sequence). This CDR3 is CASSLRPEAPQTQYF. CDR3 coding DNA: TGTGCCAGCAGCTTACGCCCCGAAGCGCCCCAGACCCAGTACTTC.

The chain uses TRBV18 and TRBJ2-1, with D perhaps TRBD2 (5 bases). The germline gives CDR1 KGHSH, CDR2 LQKENI. V was trimmed by 3 bases and J by 5 bases, leaving 11 bases between them. The CDR3 covers 14 residues. The CDR3 DNA is TGTGCCAGCTCACCTTACGGACTTCACAATGAGCAGTTCTTC. Translation gives CASSPYGLHNEQFF.

This rearrangement joins TRBV28 to TRBJ1-1; D remains ambiguous. CDR3 length equals 15 residues. Germline CDR1 MDHEN, CDR2 SYDVKM. The V and J ends lost 3 bases and 0 bases respectively, with 11 bases between them. The CDR3 nucleotides are TGTGCCAGCAGTTTTTTGGACGGGATGAACACTGAAGCTTTCTTT. Protein product: CASSFLDGMNTEAFF.

This chain uses TRBV5-4 with TRBJ1-1; 8 bases agree with TRBD1. CDR3 length: 13 residues. Trimming cost V 4 bases and J 4 bases; bases outside gene matches: 3. Germline assignment: CDR1 SGHNT and CDR2 YYREEE (reference sequence). The CDR3: CASSRTGGTEAFF. CDR3 in DNA: TGTGCCAGCAGCCGAACAGGGGGCACTGAAGCTTTCTTT.

The chain joins TRBV7-2 to TRBJ2-5, with 8 positions matching TRBD2. The germline V gene encodes CDR1 SGHTA and CDR2 FQGNSA. This CDR3 comprises 15 residues. With V trimmed by 6 bases and J by 6 bases, 12 bases remained unmatched. CDR3 nucleotide sequence: TGTGCCAGCAGATCTACAAGCGGGAGAGGCAAGACCCAGTACTTC. Translating gives CASRSTSGRGKTQYF.

The chain employs TRBV29-1 and TRBJ1-2; D remains unclear. Trimming pared 8 bases from V and 4 bases from J, leaving 11 bases between. The CDR3 contains 11 residues. Germline CDR1 is SQVTM and CDR2 is ANQGSEA. CDR3 sequence (DNA): TGCAGCATTGTGTGGGCCTATGGCTACACCTTC. Translating it yields CSIVWAYGYTF.

This rearrangement joins TRBV6-5 to TRBJ1-3; D perhaps matches TRBD1 (5 bases). V lost 0 bases to trimming and J lost 4 bases, with 13 bases between them. Germline V gene data show CDR1 as MNHEY and CDR2 as SVGAGI. The CDR3 sequence is 16 residues long. CDR3 in amino acids: CASSYSGRRVGNTIYF. In DNA form, the CDR3 reads TGTGCCAGCAGTTACTCGGGACGGAGGGTGGGAAACACCATATATTTT.

The chain joins TRBV4-3 to TRBJ2-6; 11 bases map to TRBD2. Germline lookup yields CDR1 LGHNA and CDR2 YSLEER. J gave up 2 bases and V 4 bases, and 13 bases lay outside the gene matches. CDR3 length: 20 amino acids. The CDR3, as DNA: TGCGCCAGCAGCCTGGATCTCATAGCGGGGGGGAGTGCTGGGGCCAACGTCCTGACTTTC. This encodes CASSLDLIAGGSAGANVLTF.